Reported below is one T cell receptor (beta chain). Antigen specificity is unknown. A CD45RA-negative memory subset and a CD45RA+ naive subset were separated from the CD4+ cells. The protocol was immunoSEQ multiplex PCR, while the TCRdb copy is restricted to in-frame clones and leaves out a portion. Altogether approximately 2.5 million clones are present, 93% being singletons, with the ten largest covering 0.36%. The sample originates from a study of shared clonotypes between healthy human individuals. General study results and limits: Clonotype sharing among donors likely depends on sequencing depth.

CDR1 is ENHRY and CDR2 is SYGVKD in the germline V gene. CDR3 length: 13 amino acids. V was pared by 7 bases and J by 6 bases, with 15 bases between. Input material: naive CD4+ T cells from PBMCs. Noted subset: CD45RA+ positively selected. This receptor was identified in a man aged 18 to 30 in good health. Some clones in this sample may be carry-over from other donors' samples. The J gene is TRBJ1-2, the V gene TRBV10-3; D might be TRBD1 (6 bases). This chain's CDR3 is CAITPQGGNGYTF. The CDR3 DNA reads TGTGCCATCACCCCCCAAGGGGGTAATGGCTACACCTTC.